This paragraph reports one TCR beta chain. Antigen unknown. TCRdb's table, derived via immunoSEQ multiplex PCR, lists solely in-frame clones and lacks some. The sample consists of about 94,000 clones, 89% of them appearing once. Stated time point: week 47, end of study. The vaccine gave 300 ug of a 20-mer mutant IDH1 peptide subcutaneously per dose. Tumors from donors were new WHO grade 3 or 4 IDH1-mutant astrocytomas with ATRX loss. The sample originates from a study of a mutant IDH1 vaccine in newly diagnosed glioma. Study-wide context: Beginning 4-6 weeks after radiotherapy alone, or with temozolomide cycles, vaccination took place. At week 35 came visit V12, and visit V13 followed at week 47.

The V and J ends lost 6 bases and 6 bases respectively, with 13 bases between them. CDR1 SGHTA and CDR2 FQGNSA come from the germline V gene. This CDR3 is built from 13 residues. The source is a woman aged 50 to 60 with glioma. The rearrangement links TRBV7-2 to TRBJ2-3; TRBD1 might be the D (6 bases). The sequenced sample was PBMCs, obtained from a glioma patient whose treatment included an IDH1 peptide vaccine. Here the CDR3 DNA reads TGTGCCAGCAGGCCTACAGGGCCGGATACGCAGTATTTT. As protein: CASRPTGPDTQYF.